Following are 11 T cell receptor beta chains from one sample sequenced in a study of blood T cell repertoires in COVID-19. Using immunoSEQ multiplex PCR, the repertoire was profiled, and TCRdb retains in-frame clones only, with some absent. Of about 190,000 clones detected, 84% appear once; the ten largest clones hold approximately 5%. Sequenced material: peripheral blood. These receptors all stem from a woman in her 70s with active or convalescent COVID-19.

This chain joins TRBV9 and TRBJ2-2, with D perhaps matching TRBD2 (6 bases). V lost 3 bases to trimming and J lost 3 bases, with 9 bases between them. The CDR3 has 14 amino acids. CDR1 is SGDLS and CDR2 is YYNGEE in the germline V gene. CDR3 sequence: CASSGGLYTGELFF. CDR3 DNA: TGTGCCAGCAGCGGGGGACTTTACACCGGGGAGCTGTTTTTT. Filled out from reference TRBV9 and TRBJ2-2, the complete variable domain reads DSGVTQTPKHLITATGQRVTLRCSPRSGDLSVYWYQQSLDQGLQFLIQYYNGEERAKGNILERFSAQQFPDLHSELNLSSLELGDSALYFCASSGGLYTGELFFGEGSRLTVL.

The chain recombines TRBV14 with TRBJ1-3, with D perhaps matching TRBD1 (5 bases). Germline lookup yields CDR1 SGHDN and CDR2 FVKESK. CDR3 length: 13 amino acids. V dropped 3 bases and J dropped 4 bases, with 7 bases sitting between them. In nucleotides, the CDR3 is TGTGCCAGCAGCCAGGCAGGGGGAAACACCATATATTTT. It encodes CASSQAGGNTIYF.

V is TRBV5-6 and J is TRBJ1-1, with 8 bases identical to TRBD1. Per germline, CDR1 SGHDT and CDR2 YYEEEE. The CDR3 contains 19 residues. The V segment lost 4 bases and the J segment 1 base; nucleotides outside the gene matches: 18. In nucleotides, the CDR3 is TGTGCCAGCAGCCCCGGGTCAGGACAGGGAATTGTGGAGAACACTGAAGCTTTCTTT. This gives the protein CASSPGSGQGIVENTEAFF.

The chain is built from TRBV24-1 and TRBJ2-7, with 9 bases aligning to TRBD1. Trimming cost V 8 bases and J 0 bases; bases outside gene matches: 7. CDR1 and CDR2 from the germline V gene are KGHDR and SFDVKD. The CDR3 consists of 15 residues. The CDR3 spells CATTPRDRVSYEQYF. CDR3 DNA sequence: TGTGCCACCACCCCCCGGGACAGGGTCTCCTACGAGCAGTACTTC.

The chain recombines TRBV29-1 with TRBJ2-7; D perhaps matches TRBD2 (6 bases). V was trimmed by 4 bases and J by 4 bases, leaving 11 bases between them. The CDR3 runs to 12 residues. Per the germline V gene, CDR1 is SQVTM and CDR2 is ANQGSEA. CDR3 DNA sequence: TGCAGCGTTGGGCGGGGAGGATACGAGCAGTACTTC. Translated, it gives CSVGRGGYEQYF.

In this sample, this clone turned up a few times. The chain recombines TRBV30 with TRBJ2-1; TRBD2 might be the D (6 bases). This CDR3 has 14 amino acids. Germline CDR1 GTSNPN, CDR2 SVGIG (reference sequence). Trimming took off 0 bases at V and 5 bases at J, with 11 bases between the two ends. The CDR3: CAWSVRGTHNEQFF. The CDR3 region has the DNA TGTGCCTGGAGTGTACGGGGGACCCACAATGAGCAGTTCTTC.

The V and J genes are TRBV4-2 and TRBJ2-1; 8 bases agree with TRBD2. Looked up from germline, CDR1 is LGHNA and CDR2 is YNFKEQ. The CDR3 sequence is 16 residues long. V lost 4 bases and J lost 3; bases outside the gene matches: 8. CDR3 nucleotides: TGTGCCAGCAGCCCCGAGCCGGGGGGGTACTACAATGAGCAGTTCTTC. It is translated as CASSPEPGGYYNEQFF.

V is TRBV3-1 (or the pseudogene TRBV3-2) and J is TRBJ1-2, with no clear D. The CDR3 contains 13 residues. The ends were cut back, 4 bases at V and 3 bases at J, with 9 bases in the middle. Germline CDR1 is LGHDT and CDR2 is YNNKEL (reference sequence). The CDR3 sequence is CASSRGEHYGYTF. The CDR3 DNA reads TGTGCCAGCAGCCGCGGCGAACACTATGGCTACACCTTC.

The J gene is TRBJ1-6, the V gene TRBV2; 9 nucleotides align to TRBD1. The CDR3 totals 16 residues. Germline CDR1 reads SNHLY; CDR2 reads FYNNEI. J lost 7 bases, V lost 0 bases, and 4 bases had no gene match. DNA for the CDR3: TGTGCCAGCAGTGAAGCTTCGGGACAGGGAAATTCACCCCTCCACTTT. It codes for CASSEASGQGNSPLHF.

The chain carries TRBV5-1 and TRBJ1-2; a weak D match, TRBD1 (6 bases). Trimming pared 1 base from V and 4 bases from J, leaving 14 bases between. Per germline, CDR1 SGHRS and CDR2 YFSETQ. This CDR3 region has 15 residues. DNA of the CDR3: TGCGCCAGCAGCTTGTTCAGGGGCGACACCTATGGCTACACCTTC. Its protein is CASSLFRGDTYGYTF.

The count of this clone is one. V gene TRBV12-3 or TRBV12-4 combines with J gene TRBJ2-1, with unresolved D. The CDR3 runs to 13 residues. V was trimmed by 5 bases and J by 4 bases, leaving 9 bases between them. CDR3 in amino acids: CASSALLYNEQFF. The CDR3 nucleotides are TGTGCCAGCAGTGCACTTCTTTACAATGAGCAGTTCTTC.